What follows is one TCR beta chain and its context. The data belong to a study of T cell changes during pregnancy in multiple sclerosis. The CDR3 totals 14 residues. The germline V and J ends were trimmed by 3 bases and 4 bases, with 12 bases remaining between them. Germline values: CDR1 LNHDA, CDR2 SQIVND (reference sequence). Some clones are missing from TCRdb's copy, which holds only in-frame ones; the method was immunoSEQ multiplex PCR. The top ten clones hold 0.4% to 0.55% of a sample with approximately 40,000 clones, approximately 90% of them seen once. This rearrangement joins TRBV19 to TRBJ2-5; D gene ambiguous. The TCR comes from a female donor with multiple sclerosis, enrolled in a pregnancy study. Sequencing was performed on CD4+ T cells from peripheral blood mononuclear cells, taken in the third trimester of pregnancy. CDR3 protein: CASSIDSLGETQYF. The CDR3 DNA reads TGTGCCAGTAGTATTGACTCCCTCGGAGAGACCCAGTACTTC.